What follows are 22 T cell receptor beta chains derived from one specimen sequenced in a study of shared clonotypes between healthy human individuals. Profiling relied on immunoSEQ multiplex PCR, and the TCRdb table lists in-frame clones only, not all of them. The sample shows approximately 1.9 million clones, 93% of them seen only once. CD45RO-negative, CCR7-selected cells formed the naive CD8 fraction, which excluded terminally differentiated effector memory CD45RA+ cells. Material for sequencing was naive CD8+ T cells from PBMCs. The source of these receptors is a man in his late teens or twenties in good health. Some clones in this sample may be carry-over from other donors' samples.

The chain combines TRBV11-3 with TRBJ2-3; D may be TRBD2 (6 bases). This CDR3 comprises 16 residues. V lost 2 bases and J 5 bases, leaving 17 bases between the germline ends. Germline loops: CDR1 SGHNT, CDR2 YENEEA. The CDR3 nucleotides are TGTGCCAGCAGCTTACCGGAGGGGAAACATGGAGATACGCAGTATTTT. This codes for CASSLPEGKHGDTQYF.

The chain couples TRBV15 to TRBJ1-2; D remains ambiguous. The V and J ends lost 8 bases and 2 bases respectively, with 15 bases between them. Per the germline V gene, CDR1 is LNHNV and CDR2 is YYDKDF (reference sequence). CDR3 length: 14 amino acids. CDR3 amino acids: CATVSTPGNYGYTF. CDR3 DNA sequence: TGTGCCACCGTCTCTACCCCGGGCAACTATGGCTACACCTTC.

The chain carries TRBV20-1 and TRBJ1-2; the D gene is possibly TRBD1 (6 bases). The CDR3 loop spans 10 amino acids. The germline V gene has CDR1 DFQATT and CDR2 SNEGSKA (reference sequence). In nucleotides, the CDR3 is TGCCTTCTCCGGGGACAAGGCTACACCTTC. Its protein is CLLRGQGYTF.

The rearrangement joins TRBV11-2 to TRBJ2-1, with D unresolved. The CDR3 runs to 17 residues. V lost 2 bases, J lost 0 bases, and 14 bases lay in between. The germline CDR1 and CDR2 sequences are SGHAT and FQNNGV. CDR3 nucleotide sequence: TGTGCCAGCAGCTTAAGTTCGGGCCATAGCTCCTACAATGAGCAGTTCTTC. Amino acid sequence: CASSLSSGHSSYNEQFF.

This sequence joins TRBV7-2 and TRBJ2-1; D gene uncertain. The germline V gene has CDR1 SGHTA and CDR2 FQGNSA. This CDR3 has 15 residues. V was shortened by 5 bases and J by 8 bases, with 19 bases between the two germline ends. The CDR3 DNA reads TGTGCCAGCAGCCAGCTCCGTGTAGGATACCATGAGCAGTTCTTC. This encodes CASSQLRVGYHEQFF.

The rearrangement links TRBV11-2 to TRBJ1-1, with TRBD1 identical over 7 bases. This CDR3 is 17 amino acids long. Trimming cost V 5 bases and J 0 bases; bases outside gene matches: 12. Germline V gene data show CDR1 as SGHAT and CDR2 as FQNNGV. CDR3 sequence reads: CASSPRQGNLMNTEAFF. CDR3 nucleotide sequence: TGTGCCAGCAGCCCCCGACAGGGCAATTTGATGAACACTGAAGCTTTCTTT.

This clone is a singleton in its sample. The rearrangement links TRBV10-3 to TRBJ2-7; D might be TRBD1 or TRBD2, each matching 5 bases. The V gene's germline CDR1 is ENHRY and CDR2 SYGVKD. The CDR3 loop spans 15 amino acids. Trimming removed 4 bases from V and 6 bases from J, with 19 bases in between. CDR3 region: CAISGEGQGPSEQYF. CDR3 sequence (DNA): TGTGCCATCAGTGGAGAGGGGCAGGGACCGAGCGAGCAGTACTTC.

This chain connects TRBV6-5 to TRBJ2-2, with D maybe TRBD2 (7 bases). Trimming shortened V by 8 bases and J by 8 bases, and 12 bases separated the two germline ends. The germline gives CDR1 MNHEY, CDR2 SVGAGI. This CDR3 has 12 residues. Here the CDR3 DNA reads TGTGCCAGCCTCGGGGGGCTAGGGGAGCTGTTTTTT. Its translation is CASLGGLGELFF.

This clone was seen once. The V call is TRBV6-6, the J call TRBJ2-7, with TRBD1 matching 9 bases. CDR3 length: 15 residues. V dropped 6 bases and J dropped 3; count of bases not matched to a gene: 9. Germline V CDR1 and CDR2: MNHNY, SVGAGI (reference sequence). CDR3 residues: CASSYDGTGNYEQYF. The CDR3 coding sequence is TGTGCCAGCAGCTACGACGGGACAGGGAACTACGAGCAGTACTTC.

The chain employs TRBV15 and TRBJ1-1; D is possibly TRBD1 (6 bases). The germline V and J ends were trimmed by 0 bases and 3 bases, with 8 bases remaining between them. Looked up from germline, CDR1 is LNHNV and CDR2 is YYDKDF (reference sequence). The CDR3 sequence is 14 residues long. The CDR3 loop reads CATSRDQGYTEAFF. CDR3 bases: TGTGCCACCAGCAGAGATCAGGGGTACACTGAAGCTTTCTTT.

The V call is TRBV7-9, the J call TRBJ2-7; D may correspond to TRBD1 or TRBD2 (5 bases each). Germline-derived CDR1 and CDR2 are SEHNR and FQNEAQ (reference sequence). V was shortened by 1 base and J by 5 bases, with 9 bases between the two germline ends. This CDR3 is 13 amino acids long. The CDR3 region is CASSLVRDHEQYF. DNA for the CDR3: TGTGCCAGCAGCTTAGTAAGGGACCACGAGCAGTACTTC.

This rearrangement joins TRBV21-1 to TRBJ2-7; the table's D call, TRBD1, was not checked against the DNA. TRBV21-1 is a pseudogene locus. CDR3 length: 11 amino acids. As DNA, the CDR3 is TGTTTGGACAGGGGACCCGGCGAGCAGTACTTC. Its protein product is CLDRGPGEQYF.

The chain recombines TRBV5-6 with TRBJ1-1; D gene uncertain. The CDR3 length is 13 residues. V dropped 6 bases and J dropped 6 bases, with 15 bases sitting between them. In germline, CDR1 is SGHDT, CDR2 YYEEEE. DNA of the CDR3: TGTGCCAGCACCTGGGCCCTCGGCCCTGAAGCTTTCTTT. Amino acid sequence: CASTWALGPEAFF.

The rearrangement joins TRBV7-2 to TRBJ1-1; the match to TRBD1 covers 7 bases. This CDR3 has 16 residues. Germline assignment: CDR1 SGHTA and CDR2 FQGNSA. Germline trimming cut 3 bases from V and 10 bases from J; bases unmatched to any gene: 17. CDR3 nucleotide sequence: TGTGCCAGCAGCTTTGAACCTGACAGGGCCAGGAGAGGAGCTTTCTTT. Its protein product is CASSFEPDRARRGAFF.

V gene TRBV28 combines with J gene TRBJ2-2; 9 nucleotides match TRBD2. CDR1 MDHEN and CDR2 SYDVKM come from the germline V gene. There are 13 residues in the CDR3. Trimming at V came to 3 bases and at J to 11 bases, leaving 4 bases not matched to a gene. The CDR3 DNA reads as TGTGCCAGCAGTTTCTGGACTAGCGCCGAGCTGTTTTTT. Protein sequence: CASSFWTSAELFF.

The chain recombines TRBV30 with TRBJ1-1; 8 nucleotides line up with TRBD1. The trim removed 6 bases at V and 4 bases at J, leaving 7 bases unmatched. CDR1 is GTSNPN, CDR2 SVGIG, per germline (reference sequence). CDR3 size: 13 residues. CDR3 amino acids: CACLTGVRTEAFF. The CDR3 DNA reads as TGTGCCTGCTTGACAGGGGTCCGCACTGAAGCTTTCTTT.

In this sample, this clone turned up once. The rearrangement uses TRBV5-1 and TRBJ2-7; D unresolved. The length of the CDR3 is 15 residues. Germline V lookup: CDR1 SGHRS, CDR2 YFSETQ. The V end lost 7 bases, the J end lost 0 bases, and 17 bases lay between the germline ends. CDR3 protein: CASRDSRRSSYEQYF. The CDR3 bases are TGCGCCAGCCGCGACTCTCGACGGAGCTCCTACGAGCAGTACTTC.

The chain combines TRBV19 with TRBJ2-3; D is unresolved. The ends were cut back, 5 bases at V and 2 bases at J, with 8 bases in the middle. This CDR3 is 13 amino acids long. Germline-derived CDR1 and CDR2 are LNHDA and SQIVND (reference sequence). CDR3 sequence: CASSVTVTDTQYF. The CDR3 coding sequence is TGTGCCAGTAGTGTAACAGTCACAGATACGCAGTATTTT.

The chain carries TRBV11-2 and TRBJ1-1; TRBD1 is a possible D gene (6 bases). CDR3 size: 16 residues. Trimming removed 5 bases at V and 0 bases at J, with 16 bases between. Germline V gene sequence: CDR1 SGHAT, CDR2 FQNNGV. CDR3 sequence reads: CASSAWDTSVNTEAFF. CDR3 DNA: TGTGCCAGCAGCGCTTGGGACACCTCGGTGAACACTGAAGCTTTCTTT. The whole variable domain, filled in from reference TRBV11-2 and TRBJ1-1, reads EAGVAQSPRYKIIEKRQSVAFWCNPISGHATLYWYQQILGQGPKLLIQFQNNGVVDDSQLPKDRFSAERLKGVDSTLKIQPAKLEDSAVYLCASSAWDTSVNTEAFFGQGTRLTVV.

V and J are TRBV6-6 and TRBJ1-2; D unresolved. The CDR3 runs to 13 residues. In germline, CDR1 is MNHNY, CDR2 SVGAGI (reference sequence). V dropped 2 bases and J dropped 2 bases, with 6 bases sitting between them. The CDR3 bases are TGTGCCAGCAGTTACGAGGGAAACTATGGCTACACCTTC. This gives the protein CASSYEGNYGYTF.

With respect to this clone: At one end, the junction sequence differs from germline, possibly due to a read error. This chain joins TRBV5-6 and TRBJ2-7, with a tentative D call TRBD1 (6 bases). The CDR3 length is 11 residues. Germline V gene data show CDR1 as SGHDT and CDR2 as YYEEEE. This CDR3 reads CASSLGGTSVF. The DNA of the CDR3 is TGTGCCAGCAGCTTGGGAGGGACATCCGTCTTC.

This sequence joins TRBV7-9 and TRBJ1-5, with D maybe TRBD1 (6 bases). The CDR3 contains 12 residues. V shed 7 bases and J shed 16 bases, with 20 bases lying between them. Germline values: CDR1 SEHNR, CDR2 FQNEAQ (reference sequence). CDR3 residues: CASKLGGTNFHF. The CDR3 DNA sequence: TGTGCCAGCAAACTAGGGGGTACGAACTTTCATTTT.